This T cell receptor beta chain was observed in a study of untreated major depressive disorder (dated by TCRdb to the late 2010s). In the study overall: In this cross-sectional case-control comparison, antidepressant-free major depressive disorder patients and individually matched non-depressed controls were compared on T cell phenotype and TCR repertoire. Sequencing followed up flow-cytometry Vbeta 5.1, Vbeta 11 and Vbeta 22 usage differences observed in the whole cohort.

Of note for this clone: Its antigen has not been determined. Nothing much larger sits one base from this clone, and base qualities are not available.

The Qiagen DNeasy Blood and Tissue Kit was used to extract total genomic DNA from the purified CD4+ T cells. The TCRbeta CDR3 region, defined according to IMGT, was amplified and sequenced using immunoSEQ immunosequencing protocols. Per the authors' processing: Preprocessing of raw sequence data for PCR and sequencing error correction was performed by the immunoSEQ service. After being loaded into the immunoSEQ Analyzer, the data underwent further analysis with VDJtools v1.0.7. The paired Wilcoxon signed-rank test was applied to assess differences between patients and controls. Entries here come from immuneACCESS through TCRdb and include only in-frame sequences with V and J called. Some clones fail to appear in such tables; in the studies checked, an unresolved V gene covers under half of the shortfall, and the cause of the remainder is unknown. V, J and clone size are those of that table, while D and trimming were read from the DNA. This sample holds approximately 12,000 clones; around nine tenths were observed only once. The ten largest clones capture about 1.5% of the sample.

What the research found in general, with its limitations: Higher TRBV05-01 (Vbeta 5.1) usage among CD4+ T cells of depressed patients compared with controls was confirmed by sequencing, with p = 0.040 in a one-tailed test. In every sequenced subject, the top five TRBV05-01 clones were all identified as private clones. The sequencing comparisons used one-tailed planned tests on only three preselected Vbeta families. Strict matching and exclusion criteria produced a comparatively small study sample, limiting generalizability of findings. In the sequencing data, TRBV25-01 and TRBV02-01 usage was found to follow the flow-cytometry pattern, although statistical significance was not reached.

Each depressed patient was matched pairwise with a non-depressed control on sex, age, current smoking status and body mass index. European descent was reported for all participants. To qualify, patients needed a DSM-IV diagnosis of major depressive disorder plus a Hamilton Rating Scale for Depression score of 18 or higher. No psychiatric medication, including antidepressants, had been taken by patients for at least 8 weeks before enrollment. Depression severity among patients ranged from moderate to severe. Participants were excluded if they had major medical conditions, Axis I/II comorbidities, regular medication or illicit drug use, or weekly alcohol intake above 100 g. About 30 ml of peripheral blood was collected into EDTA tubes from each participant. Using the BD IMag Human CD4 T Lymphocyte Enrichment Set, CD4+ T cells were purified from thawed PBMCs via magnetic negative selection. Flow cytometry confirmed that the CD4+ enrichment method typically gave about 95% purity. A subgroup of roughly five case-control pairs, chosen blind to chemokine receptor expression and flow-cytometric repertoire skewing results, underwent TCRbeta sequencing. All blood samples were drawn in the morning at 8:00 a.m., and PBMCs were separated by Ficoll-Hypaque gradient centrifugation. PBMCs were cryopreserved by gradual cooling to -80°C and stored in liquid nitrogen until assayed.

The CDR3 runs 17 amino acids, cysteine and phenylalanine included. This entry keeps only the CDR3 DNA: 51 bases, framed from base 1. V is cut back by 3 bases and J by 0 bases, with 4 bases in the junction unmatched. CDR1 and CDR2, per the germline V gene (reference sequence), are LNHDA and SQIVND. The sample taken for sequencing was CD4+ T cells from PBMCs. The source of this sequence is a woman aged 25 to 39 with major depressive disorder. Recombination joined TRBV19 with TRBJ2-6, with TRBD1 identical over 8 junction bases. The bases read TGTGCCAGTAGTATGGGGGGACAGGCCTCTGGGGCCAACGTCCTGACTTTC. It is translated as CASSMGGQASGANVLTF.